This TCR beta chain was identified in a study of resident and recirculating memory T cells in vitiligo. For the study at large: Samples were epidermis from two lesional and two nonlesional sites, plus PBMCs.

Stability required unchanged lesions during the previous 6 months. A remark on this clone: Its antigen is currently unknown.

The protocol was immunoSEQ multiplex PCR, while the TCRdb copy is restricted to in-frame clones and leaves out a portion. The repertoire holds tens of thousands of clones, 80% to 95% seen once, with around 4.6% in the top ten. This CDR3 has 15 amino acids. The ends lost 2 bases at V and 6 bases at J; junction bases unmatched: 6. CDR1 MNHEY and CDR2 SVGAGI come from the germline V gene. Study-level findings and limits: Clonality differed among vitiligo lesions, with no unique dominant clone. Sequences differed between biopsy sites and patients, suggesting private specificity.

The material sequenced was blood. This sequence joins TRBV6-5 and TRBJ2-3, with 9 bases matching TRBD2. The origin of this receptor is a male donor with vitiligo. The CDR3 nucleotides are TGTGCCAGCAGTTACGAGCGGGGGGCATGGGATACGCAGTATTTT. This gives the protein CASSYERGAWDTQYF.